This is a list of T cell receptor beta chains from one sample in a study of blood T cell repertoires in COVID-19. Only in-frame clones appear in the TCRdb table, and some are missing; sequencing was by immunoSEQ multiplex PCR. The sample records 45,000 or so clones, more than 65% being singletons. Material: peripheral blood. The receptor set was obtained from a human donor in a cohort sampled during active COVID-19. Each CDR3 is given with its conserved first and last residue. The D gene is left open where the match is weak. Clone size is not always given. Where it is, it says once, few, many or a class for expanded clones.

v_call: TRBV25-1
clone_size: NA
d_call: TRBD1
j_call: TRBJ2-7
cdr3_length: 14
cdr3_aa: CASARGQGSYEQYF
cdr3_nt: TGTGCCAGCGCGCGGGGACAGGGGTCGTACGAGCAGTACTTC

v_call: TRBV5-6
clone_size: NA
d_call: NA
j_call: TRBJ1-2
cdr3_length: 14
cdr3_aa: CASSLVRSHYGYTF
cdr3_nt: TGTGCCAGCAGCTTGGTGAGGAGCCACTATGGCTACACCTTC

v_call: TRBV5-4
clone_size: NA
d_call: NA
j_call: TRBJ2-2
cdr3_length: 13
cdr3_aa: CASGLQNTGELFF
cdr3_nt: TGTGCCAGCGGCCTGCAGAACACCGGGGAGCTGTTTTTT

v_call: TRBV7-3
clone_size: NA
d_call: NA
j_call: TRBJ1-6
cdr3_length: 16
cdr3_aa: CASSLNPRGSNSPLHF
cdr3_nt: TGTGCCAGCAGCTTAAACCCCAGGGGAAGTAATTCACCCCTCCACTTT

v_call: TRBV30
clone_size: NA
d_call: NA
j_call: TRBJ1-2
cdr3_length: 14
cdr3_aa: CACTVRGAGYGYTF
cdr3_nt: TGTGCCTGCACCGTTCGGGGGGCTGGCTATGGCTACACCTTC

v_call: TRBV24-1
clone_size: NA
d_call: NA
j_call: TRBJ2-1
cdr3_length: 13
cdr3_aa: CATSDPWSHEQFF
cdr3_nt: TGTGCCACCAGTGATCCCTGGAGCCATGAGCAGTTCTTC

v_call: TRBV2
clone_size: NA
d_call: TRBD1
j_call: TRBJ1-1
cdr3_length: 14
cdr3_aa: CASRRGDRDTEAFF
cdr3_nt: TGTGCCAGCAGGCGCGGGGACAGGGACACTGAAGCTTTCTTT

v_call: TRBV7-9
clone_size: NA
d_call: NA
j_call: TRBJ1-5
cdr3_length: 12
cdr3_aa: CASSLGDQPQHF
cdr3_nt: TGTGCCAGCAGCTTAGGAGATCAGCCCCAGCATTTT

v_call: TRBV4-1
clone_size: NA
d_call: TRBD2
j_call: TRBJ2-7
cdr3_length: 12
cdr3_aa: CASSQDGLAKYF
cdr3_nt: TGCGCCAGCAGCCAAGACGGACTAGCTAAGTACTTC

v_call: TRBV5-4
clone_size: once
d_call: TRBD2
j_call: TRBJ2-3
cdr3_length: 17
cdr3_aa: CASSPGTSGRGSDTQYF
cdr3_nt: TGTGCCAGCAGCCCCGGGACTAGCGGGAGAGGATCAGATACGCAGTATTTT

v_call: TRBV2
clone_size: NA
d_call: TRBD1
j_call: TRBJ2-1
cdr3_length: 17
cdr3_aa: CANRTGVILRARNEQFF
cdr3_nt: TGTGCCAACCGGACAGGGGTGATTCTTAGGGCAAGGAATGAGCAGTTCTTC

v_call: TRBV11-2
clone_size: once
d_call: NA
j_call: TRBJ2-3
cdr3_length: 13
cdr3_aa: CASSRGRADTQYF
cdr3_nt: TGTGCCAGCAGCAGGGGGAGGGCAGATACGCAGTATTTT

v_call: TRBV11-2
clone_size: NA
d_call: TRBD2
j_call: TRBJ2-2
cdr3_length: 14
cdr3_aa: CASSEGTRSGELFF
cdr3_nt: TGTGCCAGCAGCGAAGGGACTAGATCCGGGGAGCTGTTTTTT

v_call: TRBV24-1
clone_size: NA
d_call: NA
j_call: TRBJ1-1
cdr3_length: 13
cdr3_aa: CATSDPGVTEAFF
cdr3_nt: TGTGCCACCAGTGATCCGGGGGTGACTGAAGCTTTCTTT

v_call: TRBV11-2
clone_size: NA
d_call: TRBD2
j_call: TRBJ2-7
cdr3_length: 13
cdr3_aa: CASSLGGGDEQYF
cdr3_nt: TGTGCCAGCAGCTTAGGCGGGGGAGACGAGCAGTACTTC

v_call: TRBV2
clone_size: NA
d_call: NA
j_call: TRBJ1-1
cdr3_length: 13
cdr3_aa: CASIDMGARGAFF
cdr3_nt: TGTGCCAGCATCGATATGGGGGCCCGGGGAGCTTTCTTT

v_call: TRBV7-6
clone_size: NA
d_call: NA
j_call: TRBJ1-5
cdr3_length: 13
cdr3_aa: CASSRADNQPQHF
cdr3_nt: TGTGCCAGCAGTCGAGCGGACAATCAGCCCCAGCATTTT

v_call: TRBV29-1
clone_size: NA
d_call: TRBD2
j_call: TRBJ2-3
cdr3_length: 12
cdr3_aa: CSVGGGTDTQYF
cdr3_nt: TGCAGCGTTGGGGGGGGTACGGATACGCAGTATTTT

v_call: TRBV28
clone_size: once
d_call: TRBD1
j_call: TRBJ1-1
cdr3_length: 14
cdr3_aa: CASRVSGGNTEAFF
cdr3_nt: TGTGCCAGCAGGGTTTCAGGGGGGAACACTGAAGCTTTCTTT

v_call: TRBV24-1
clone_size: NA
d_call: TRBD1
j_call: TRBJ2-7
cdr3_length: 17
cdr3_aa: CATSDTGGTGGFYEQYF
cdr3_nt: TGTGCCACCAGTGATACGGGCGGGACAGGGGGTTTCTACGAGCAGTACTTC

v_call: TRBV3-1/TRBV3-2
clone_size: NA
d_call: TRBD1
j_call: TRBJ1-2
cdr3_length: 13
cdr3_aa: CASSQGQGSGYTF
cdr3_nt: TGTGCCAGCAGCCAAGGACAGGGGTCTGGCTACACCTTC

v_call: TRBV4-2
clone_size: few
d_call: TRBD2
j_call: TRBJ2-5
cdr3_length: 16
cdr3_aa: CASSQDSGRDGETQYF
cdr3_nt: TGTGCCAGCAGCCAAGATAGCGGGAGGGACGGAGAGACCCAGTACTTC